Described below is a single T cell receptor (beta chain) sequence and its context. Its antigen is unknown. Alopecia areata patients had lesional scalp punch biopsies and peripheral blood taken from them. Sorted populations comprised CD4+ and CD8+ T cells obtained from PBMCs. V shed 6 bases, J shed 13 bases, and the junction held 5 bases outside the gene matches. The CDR3 covers 10 residues. Per germline, CDR1 SQVTM and CDR2 ANQGSEA. Following extraction, RNA underwent reverse transcription to cDNA, which served as the sequencing template. Assay: immunoSEQ multiplex PCR; the TCRdb copy retains only in-frame clones and omits some. The repertoire holds hundreds of thousands of clones, with roughly two thirds as singletons. These data are taken from a study of CD8+ T cells in alopecia areata. General study results and limits: Clonality in lesional scalp, especially alopecia totalis/universalis, exceeded that of normal scalp.

The rearrangement joins TRBV29-1 to TRBJ1-5; 8 bases line up with TRBD1. This clonotype was obtained from a human donor with alopecia areata. This specimen consisted of CD4+ T cells sorted from blood, obtained at week 0. The CDR3 DNA sequence: TGCAGCGTGATGGACAGGGCTCAGCATTTT. This encodes CSVMDRAQHF.